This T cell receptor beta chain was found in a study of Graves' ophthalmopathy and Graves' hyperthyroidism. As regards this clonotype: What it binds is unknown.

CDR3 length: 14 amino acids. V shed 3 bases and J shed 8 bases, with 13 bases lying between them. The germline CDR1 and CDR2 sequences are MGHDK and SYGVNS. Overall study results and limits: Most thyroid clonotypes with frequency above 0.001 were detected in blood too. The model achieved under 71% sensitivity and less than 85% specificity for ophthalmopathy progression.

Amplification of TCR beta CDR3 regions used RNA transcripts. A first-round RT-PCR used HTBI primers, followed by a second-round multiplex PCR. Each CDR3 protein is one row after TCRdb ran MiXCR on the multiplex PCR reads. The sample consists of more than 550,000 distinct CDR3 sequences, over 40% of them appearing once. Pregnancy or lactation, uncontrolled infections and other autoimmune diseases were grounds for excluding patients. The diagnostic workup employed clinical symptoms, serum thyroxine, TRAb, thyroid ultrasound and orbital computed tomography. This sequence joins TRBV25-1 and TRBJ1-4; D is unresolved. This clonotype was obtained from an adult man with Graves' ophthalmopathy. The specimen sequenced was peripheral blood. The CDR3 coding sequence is TGTGCCAGCAGTGATGGGAGGCTGTGGGAAAAACTGTTTTTT. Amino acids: CASSDGRLWEKLFF.